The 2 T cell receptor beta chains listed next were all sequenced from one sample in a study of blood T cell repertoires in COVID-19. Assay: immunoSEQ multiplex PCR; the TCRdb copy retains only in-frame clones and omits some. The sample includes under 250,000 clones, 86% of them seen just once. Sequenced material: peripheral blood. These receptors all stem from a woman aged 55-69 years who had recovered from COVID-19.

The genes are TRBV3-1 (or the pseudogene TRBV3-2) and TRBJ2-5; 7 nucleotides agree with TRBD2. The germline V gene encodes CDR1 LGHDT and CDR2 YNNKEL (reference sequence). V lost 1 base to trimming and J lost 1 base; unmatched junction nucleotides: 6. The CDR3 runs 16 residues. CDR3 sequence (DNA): TGTGCCAGCAGCCAAGTGCCGGGGGGAATCCAAGAGACCCAGTACTTC. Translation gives CASSQVPGGIQETQYF.

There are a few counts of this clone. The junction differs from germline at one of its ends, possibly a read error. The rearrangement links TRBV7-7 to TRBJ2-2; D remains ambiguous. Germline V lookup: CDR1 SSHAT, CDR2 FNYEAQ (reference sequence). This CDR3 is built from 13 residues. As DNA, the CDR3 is TGTGCTAGCAGCCCTATCCTTGCCGGGGAGCTGTTTTTT. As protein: CASSPILAGELFF.